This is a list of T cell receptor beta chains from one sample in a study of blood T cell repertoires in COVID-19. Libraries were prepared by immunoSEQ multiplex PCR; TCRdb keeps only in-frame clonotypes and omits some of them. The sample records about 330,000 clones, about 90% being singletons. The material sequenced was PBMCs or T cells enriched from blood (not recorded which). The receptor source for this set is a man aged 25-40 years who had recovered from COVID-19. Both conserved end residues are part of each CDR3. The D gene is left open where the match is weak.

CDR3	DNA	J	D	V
CASSLMGNGYTF	TGTGCCAGCAGCTTGATGGGCAATGGCTACACCTTC	TRBJ1-2	NA	TRBV5-4
CASSQRGQGIYEQYF	TGTGCCAGCAGCCAACGCGGACAGGGAATCTACGAGCAGTACTTC	TRBJ2-7	TRBD1	TRBV9
CASSANSLPTNEKLFF	TGTGCCAGCAGTGCCAACAGCCTCCCAACTAATGAAAAACTGTTTTTT	TRBJ1-4	NA	TRBV6-1
CASSPRGNQETQYF	TGTGCCAGCAGCCCCCGCGGCAACCAAGAGACCCAGTACTTC	TRBJ2-5	NA	TRBV7-3
CASSLVVGLAGYEQYF	TGTGCCAGCAGCTTAGTAGTGGGACTAGCGGGGTACGAGCAGTACTTC	TRBJ2-7	TRBD2	TRBV7-8
CASSVAGGTNEKLFF	TGTGCCAGCAGCGTAGCGGGGGGCACTAATGAAAAACTGTTTTTT	TRBJ1-4	NA	TRBV9
CASSLNPTDTQYF	TGCGCCAGCAGCTTAAATCCCACAGATACGCAGTATTTT	TRBJ2-3	NA	TRBV10-2
CASSLAAGGNQPQHF	TGTGCCAGCAGCTTAGCGGCAGGGGGCAATCAGCCCCAGCATTTT	TRBJ1-5	NA	TRBV7-9
CASSPGDRGNEKLFF	TGTGCCAGCAGCCCCGGGGACAGGGGGAATGAAAAACTGTTTTTT	TRBJ1-4	TRBD1	TRBV11-2
CASSSRGVWGPQETQYF	TGTGCCAGCAGCTCAAGAGGAGTTTGGGGGCCCCAAGAGACCCAGTACTTC	TRBJ2-5	NA	TRBV11-2
CASSQGSSGGATDTQYF	TGTGCCAGCAGCCAAGGGAGTAGCGGGGGGGCGACAGATACGCAGTATTTT	TRBJ2-3	TRBD2	TRBV4-2
CASSHSSTGELFF	TGTGCCAGCAGTCATAGTTCGACCGGGGAGCTGTTTTTT	TRBJ2-2	NA	TRBV6-5
CASSLGQTLFGELFF	TGTGCCAGTAGTTTGGGACAGACTCTTTTCGGGGAGCTGTTTTTT	TRBJ2-2	TRBD1	TRBV19
CAWTGQGAQPQHF	TGTGCCTGGACCGGACAGGGCGCTCAGCCCCAGCATTTT	TRBJ1-5	TRBD1	TRBV30
CASFHLPGTSGGNTGELFF	TGCGCCAGCTTTCACCTCCCCGGGACTAGCGGGGGGAACACCGGGGAGCTGTTTTTT	TRBJ2-2	TRBD2	TRBV5-1
CAIHLTDYGYTF	TGTGCCATCCATCTGACAGACTATGGCTACACCTTC	TRBJ1-2	NA	TRBV28
CATLDRSNEKLFF	TGTGCCACCCTTGACAGGTCCAATGAAAAACTGTTTTTT	TRBJ1-4	NA	TRBV27
CASSLALLLETQYF	TGTGCCAGCAGCTTGGCCCTCCTCTTAGAGACCCAGTACTTC	TRBJ2-5	NA	TRBV5-5
CAYRRGSDTEAFF	TGTGCTTACCGCCGGGGTTCTGACACTGAAGCTTTCTTT	TRBJ1-1	NA	TRBV12-3/TRBV12-4
CASKQSLSGANVLTF	TGTGCCAGCAAACAGTCCCTCTCTGGGGCCAACGTCCTGACTTTC	TRBJ2-6	NA	TRBV5-6
CASSQGGGEVNEQFF	TGTGCCAGCAGCCAAGGAGGGGGGGAGGTAAATGAGCAGTTCTTC	TRBJ2-1	NA	TRBV4-2
CASSSSQGPNTEAFF	TGCGCCAGCAGCTCCTCTCAGGGGCCGAACACTGAAGCTTTCTTT	TRBJ1-1	NA	TRBV5-1